This record concerns one T cell receptor (beta chain) sequence. What it binds is unknown. PCR was performed using 60 Vbeta and 13 Jbeta primers. Here immunoSEQ multiplex PCR was the method, and the copy in TCRdb shows in-frame clones only, minus some. The clone table shows over 50,000 clones, with the ten largest holding roughly 9.6%. The source of the sample is a study of cytomegalovirus exposure and HLA in healthy donors. General observations from the study: Rare sequences made up most TCRs, while some public TCRs were found in many donors. The study listed 164 cytomegalovirus-associated TCR beta chains.

The CDR3 sequence is 15 residues long. The germline gives CDR1 SGHTA, CDR2 FQGNSA. V trimming: 5 bases; J trimming: 0 bases; junction bases outside the gene matches: 7. The sequenced sample consisted of PBMCs. The chain employs TRBV7-2 and TRBJ2-7; TRBD2 matches at 7 bases. The source is a man in his fifties in good health and CMV-seropositive. CDR3 amino acids: CASSLGGVGSYEQYF. DNA for the CDR3: TGTGCCAGCAGCCTGGGAGGGGTTGGCTCCTACGAGCAGTACTTC.